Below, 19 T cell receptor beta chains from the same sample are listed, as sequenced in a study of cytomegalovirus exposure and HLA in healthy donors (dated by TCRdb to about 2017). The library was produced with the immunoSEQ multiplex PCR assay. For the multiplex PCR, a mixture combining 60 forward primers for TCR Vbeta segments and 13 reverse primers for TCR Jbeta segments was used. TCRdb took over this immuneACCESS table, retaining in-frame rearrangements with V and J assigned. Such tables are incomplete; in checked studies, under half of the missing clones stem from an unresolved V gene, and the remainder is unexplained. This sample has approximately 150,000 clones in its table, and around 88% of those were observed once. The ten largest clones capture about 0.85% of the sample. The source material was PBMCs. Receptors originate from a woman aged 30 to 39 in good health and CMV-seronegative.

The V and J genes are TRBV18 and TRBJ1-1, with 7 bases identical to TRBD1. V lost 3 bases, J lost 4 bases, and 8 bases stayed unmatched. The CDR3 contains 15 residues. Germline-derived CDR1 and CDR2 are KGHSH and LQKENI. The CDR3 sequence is CASSPTGKGFTEAFF. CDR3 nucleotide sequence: TGTGCCAGCTCACCGACAGGGAAGGGATTCACTGAAGCTTTCTTT.

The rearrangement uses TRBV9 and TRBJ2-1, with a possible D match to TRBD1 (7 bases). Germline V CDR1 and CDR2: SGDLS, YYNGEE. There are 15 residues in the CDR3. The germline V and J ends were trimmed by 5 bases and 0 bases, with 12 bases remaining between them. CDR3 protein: CASSPGGSSYNEQFF. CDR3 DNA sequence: TGTGCCAGCAGTCCAGGGGGGAGCTCCTACAATGAGCAGTTCTTC.

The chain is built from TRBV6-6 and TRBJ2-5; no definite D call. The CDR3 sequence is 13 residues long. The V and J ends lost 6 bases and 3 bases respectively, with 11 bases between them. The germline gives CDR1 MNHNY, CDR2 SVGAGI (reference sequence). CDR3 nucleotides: TGTGCCAGCAGGCCGGGTCCCAAAGAGACCCAGTACTTC. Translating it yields CASRPGPKETQYF.

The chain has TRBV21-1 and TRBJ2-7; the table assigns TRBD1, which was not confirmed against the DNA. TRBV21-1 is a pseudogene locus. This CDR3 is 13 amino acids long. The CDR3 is CASSKGPYYEQYF. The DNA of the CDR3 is TGTGCCAGCAGCAAGGGCCCCTACTACGAGCAGTACTTC.

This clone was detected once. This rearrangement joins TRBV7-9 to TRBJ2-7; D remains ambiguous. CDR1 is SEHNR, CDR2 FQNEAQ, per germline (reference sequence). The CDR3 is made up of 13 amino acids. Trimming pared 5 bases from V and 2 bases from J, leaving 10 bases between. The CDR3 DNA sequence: TGTGCCAGCAGCCAAACTGAAACCTACGAGCAGTACTTC. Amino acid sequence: CASSQTETYEQYF.

CDR3 sequence: CASSGAATGELFF. For the CDR3, the DNA is TGTGCCAGTAGTGGTGCGGCGACCGGGGAGCTGTTTTTT. The V call is TRBV19, the J call TRBJ2-2; D is ambiguous. CDR3 size: 13 residues. V shed 5 bases and J shed 5 bases, with 9 bases lying between them. CDR1 LNHDA and CDR2 SQIVND come from the germline V gene (reference sequence).

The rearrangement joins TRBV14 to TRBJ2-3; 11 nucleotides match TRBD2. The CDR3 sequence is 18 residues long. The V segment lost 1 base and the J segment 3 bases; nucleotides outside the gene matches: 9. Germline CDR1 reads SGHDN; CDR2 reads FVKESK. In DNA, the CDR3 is TGTGCCAGCAGCCAAGTCCGTATAGCGGGAGGGTCTACAGATACGCAGTATTTT. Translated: CASSQVRIAGGSTDTQYF.

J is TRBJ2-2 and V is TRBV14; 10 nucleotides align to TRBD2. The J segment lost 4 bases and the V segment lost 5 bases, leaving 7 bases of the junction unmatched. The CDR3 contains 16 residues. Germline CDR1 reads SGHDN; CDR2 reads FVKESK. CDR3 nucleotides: TGTGCCAGCAGCGAACTAGCGGGACTTGGCACCGGGGAGCTGTTTTTT. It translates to CASSELAGLGTGELFF.

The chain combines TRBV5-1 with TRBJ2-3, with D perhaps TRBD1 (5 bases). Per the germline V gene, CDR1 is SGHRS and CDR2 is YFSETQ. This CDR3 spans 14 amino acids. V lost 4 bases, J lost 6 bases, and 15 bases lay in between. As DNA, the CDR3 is TGCGCCAGCAGCCCGGACACTAACAAGGATACGCAGTATTTT. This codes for CASSPDTNKDTQYF.

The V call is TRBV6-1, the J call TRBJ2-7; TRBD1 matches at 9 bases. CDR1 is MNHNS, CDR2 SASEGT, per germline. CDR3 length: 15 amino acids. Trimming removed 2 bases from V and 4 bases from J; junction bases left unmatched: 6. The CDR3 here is CASSETSTGGYEQYF. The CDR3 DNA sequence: TGTGCCAGCAGTGAAACCTCGACAGGGGGTTACGAGCAGTACTTC.

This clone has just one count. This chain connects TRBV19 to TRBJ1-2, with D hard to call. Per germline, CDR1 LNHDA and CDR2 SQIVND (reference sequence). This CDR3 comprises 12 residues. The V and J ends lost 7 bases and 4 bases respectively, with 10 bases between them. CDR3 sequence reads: CASTQSSYGYTF. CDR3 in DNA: TGTGCCAGTACACAGTCCTCCTATGGCTACACCTTC. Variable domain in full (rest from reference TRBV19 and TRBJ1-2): DGGITQSPKYLFRKEGQNVTLSCEQNLNHDAMYWYRQDPGQGLRLIYYSQIVNDFQKGDIAEGYSVSREKKESFPLTVTSAQKNPTAFYLCASTQSSYGYTFGSGTRLTVV.

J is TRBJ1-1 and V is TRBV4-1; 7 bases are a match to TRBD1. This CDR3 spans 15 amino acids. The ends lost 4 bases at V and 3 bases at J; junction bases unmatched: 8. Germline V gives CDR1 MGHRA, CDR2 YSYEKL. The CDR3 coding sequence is TGCGCCAGCAGCCCGCGACAGGGACCTTACACTGAAGCTTTCTTT. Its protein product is CASSPRQGPYTEAFF.

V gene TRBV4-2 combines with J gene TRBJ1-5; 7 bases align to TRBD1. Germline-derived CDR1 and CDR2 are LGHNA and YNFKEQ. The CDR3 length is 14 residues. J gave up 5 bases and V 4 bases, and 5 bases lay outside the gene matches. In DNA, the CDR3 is TGTGCCAGCAGCCTAGACAGGGTTGATCAGCCCCAGCATTTT. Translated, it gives CASSLDRVDQPQHF.

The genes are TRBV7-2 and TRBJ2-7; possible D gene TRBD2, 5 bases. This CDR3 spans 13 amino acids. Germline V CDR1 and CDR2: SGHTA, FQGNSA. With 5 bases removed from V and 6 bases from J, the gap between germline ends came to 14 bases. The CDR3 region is CASSPEITSEQYF. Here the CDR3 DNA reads TGTGCCAGCAGCCCCGAAATTACTAGCGAGCAGTACTTC.

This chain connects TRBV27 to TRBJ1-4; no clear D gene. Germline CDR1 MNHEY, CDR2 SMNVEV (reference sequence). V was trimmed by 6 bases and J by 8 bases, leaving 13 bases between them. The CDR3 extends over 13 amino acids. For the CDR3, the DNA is TGTGCCAGCAGCAGTTCAGCTAGGGAAAAACTGTTTTTT. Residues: CASSSSAREKLFF. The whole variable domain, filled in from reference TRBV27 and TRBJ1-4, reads EAQVTQNPRYLITVTGKKLTVTCSQNMNHEYMSWYRQDPGLGLRQIYYSMNVEVTDKGDVPEGYKVSRKEKRNFPLILESPSPNQTSLYFCASSSSAREKLFFGSGTQLSVL.

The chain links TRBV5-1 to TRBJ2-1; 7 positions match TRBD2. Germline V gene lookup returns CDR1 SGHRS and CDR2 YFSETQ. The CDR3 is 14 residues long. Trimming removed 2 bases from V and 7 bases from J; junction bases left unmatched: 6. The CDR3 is CASSLVGGPNEQFF. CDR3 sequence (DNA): TGCGCCAGCAGCTTAGTGGGAGGGCCGAATGAGCAGTTCTTC.

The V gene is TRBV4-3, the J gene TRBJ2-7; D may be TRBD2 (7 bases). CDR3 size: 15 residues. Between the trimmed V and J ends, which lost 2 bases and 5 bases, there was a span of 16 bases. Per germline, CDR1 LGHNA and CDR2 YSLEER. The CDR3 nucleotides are TGCGCCAGCAGCCAAATCGGGGGGCGCGGCCACGAGCAGTACTTC. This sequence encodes CASSQIGGRGHEQYF.

CDR3 bases: TGTGCCAGCAGCCCCCAGGGGTGGAGAACAACTAATGAAAAACTGTTTTTT. This gives the protein CASSPQGWRTTNEKLFF. V is TRBV16 and J is TRBJ1-4; the D gene is possibly TRBD1 (6 bases). The CDR3 extends over 17 amino acids. The V end was cut by 4 bases, the J end by 0 bases, with 15 bases between. The germline CDR1 and CDR2 sequences are KGHSY and FQNENV.

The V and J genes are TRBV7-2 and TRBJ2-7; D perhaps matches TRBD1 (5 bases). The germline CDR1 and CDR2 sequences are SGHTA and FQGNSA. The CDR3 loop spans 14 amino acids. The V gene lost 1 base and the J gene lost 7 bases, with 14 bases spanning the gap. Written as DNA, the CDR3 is TGTGCCAGCAGCTTAGTCGACAGTGGTTTGGAGCAGTACTTC. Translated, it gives CASSLVDSGLEQYF.